These 5 T cell receptor beta chains were all obtained from the same sample, sequenced in a study of T cell clonality in common variable immunodeficiency (dated by TCRdb to 2014 to 2015). Paper-wide results and their limitations: Reportedly, TCRbeta sequences from CVID had fewer deletions and N-nucleotide insertions, and highly modified clones with 13 or more V deletions were absent from CVID.

The library relied on the immunoSEQ multiplex PCR assay. The immuneACCESS repertoire file appears here via TCRdb, limited to in-frame rearrangements. These files lack a portion of the clones; in checked studies, under half of the deficit traces to unresolved V genes, and the cause of the others is not known. The table gives under 25,000 clones for this sample, with none occurring only once. The ten top clones hold 6.6% of the sample. These receptors' antigens are unknown. The source material was peripheral blood mononuclear cells. The source of these receptors is a human donor with common variable immunodeficiency.

The table lists this clone with a few counts. The sequenced fragment ends 3 residues before the CDR3 boundary, so the rest is inferred from the germline J gene. This rearrangement joins TRBV5-6 to TRBJ1-2, with D uncertain. Trimming shortened V by 4 bases and J by 3 bases, and 7 bases separated the two germline ends. The CDR3 covers 12 residues. CDR1 is SGHDT and CDR2 is YYEEEE in the germline V gene. The DNA read from the CDR3 is TGTGCCAGCAGCGCAGGTGACTATGGC. As protein: CASSAGDYG. The complete CDR3 protein is CASSAGDYGYTF. Full variable domain (missing parts from reference TRBV5-6 and TRBJ1-2): DAGVTQSPTHLIKTRGQQVTLRCSPKSGHDTVSWYQQALGQGPQFIFQYYEEEERQRGNFPDRFSGHQFPNYSSELNVNALLLGDSALYLCASSAGDYGYTFGSGTRLTVV.

This clone was picked up many times. The read ends 3 residues before the CDR3 terminus; that terminus is restored from the germline J gene. This chain connects TRBV5-1 to TRBJ1-4; 7 bases match TRBD1. With V trimmed by 3 bases and J by 0 bases, 2 bases remained unmatched. This CDR3 spans 15 amino acids. CDR1 and CDR2 from the germline V gene are SGHRS and YFSETQ. The CDR3 loop reads CASSSTGATNEKLFF. The DNA read from the CDR3 is TGCGCCAGCAGCTCCACAGGGGCAACTAATGAAAAA.

Details on this clone: The sequenced fragment ends 3 residues before the CDR3 boundary, so the rest is inferred from the germline J gene. The chain carries TRBV5-1 and TRBJ2-3; the match to TRBD1 covers 12 bases. Losses at the gene ends were 4 bases for V and 5 bases for J; bases not matched to a gene: 8. The CDR3 totals 16 residues. Germline values: CDR1 SGHRS, CDR2 YFSETQ. CDR3 DNA, as far as it was read: TGCGCCAGCAGCCAACGGGGACAGGGGGCCGGAGATACG. Protein sequence: CASSQRGQGAGDT. The complete CDR3 protein is CASSQRGQGAGDTQYF.

This clone came up many times. The read ends 3 residues early relative to the CDR3; the germline J gene fills the gap. This rearrangement joins TRBV30 to TRBJ2-2, with D possibly matching TRBD2 (6 bases). CDR1 GTSNPN and CDR2 SVGIG come from the germline V gene (reference sequence). The CDR3 covers 14 residues. Trimming removed 5 bases at V and 6 bases at J, with 16 bases between. CDR3 sequence reads: CAWGPGGLAGELFF. The CDR3 DNA, read in part, is TGTGCCTGGGGTCCCGGAGGGTTGGCCGGGGAG.

This clone was detected a few times. The sequenced fragment ends 3 residues before the CDR3 boundary, so the rest is inferred from the germline J gene. The rearrangement joins TRBV6-2 or TRBV6-3 to TRBJ1-6; 8 bases match TRBD1. The V segment lost 4 bases and the J segment 9 bases; nucleotides outside the gene matches: 8. The CDR3 extends over 15 amino acids. CDR1 MNHEY and CDR2 SVGEGT come from the germline V gene. CDR3 sequence: CASSSQGASGSPLHF. The covered CDR3 bases are TGTGCCAGCAGTTCCCAGGGGGCCTCCGGTTCACCC.